The 30 T cell receptor beta chains listed next were all sequenced from one sample in a study of control samples from healthy donors and cancer patients. Profiling relied on immunoSEQ multiplex PCR, and the TCRdb table lists in-frame clones only, not all of them. The data show about 75,000 clones, 94% seen once. The sequencing sample was made of blood. Every receptor here comes from a woman in her thirties or forties in good health.

The V and J genes are TRBV5-6 and TRBJ2-3; tentative D call: TRBD2 (7 bases). CDR3 length: 16 residues. V was clipped by 4 bases and J by 2 bases, with 17 bases between them. Germline lookup yields CDR1 SGHDT and CDR2 YYEEEE. The CDR3 spells CASSIRGDTVTDTQYF. The CDR3 nucleotides read TGTGCCAGCAGCATCCGGGGGGACACAGTCACAGATACGCAGTATTTT.

The chain uses TRBV12-5 and TRBJ1-3; 7 bases are shared with TRBD1. Trimming removed 1 base from V and 3 bases from J; junction bases left unmatched: 6. Germline lookup yields CDR1 LGHNT and CDR2 FRNRAP. This CDR3 has 16 residues. The CDR3 nucleotides are TGTGCTAGTGGTTTGGCCGGGACAGTCGTTGGAAACACCATATATTTT. As protein: CASGLAGTVVGNTIYF.

The CDR3 nucleotides read TGTGCCAGCAGTACCTCTATAGGACTAGCGGGATCGAGCTCCTACAATGAGCAGTTCTTC. Protein product: CASSTSIGLAGSSSYNEQFF. V and J are TRBV27 and TRBJ2-1; 12 bases line up with TRBD2. Germline assignment: CDR1 MNHEY and CDR2 SMNVEV (reference sequence). This CDR3 is 20 amino acids long. V lost 5 bases and J lost 0; bases outside the gene matches: 14.

The chain uses TRBV29-1 and TRBJ1-1; 8 bases align to TRBD1. The CDR3 is 12 residues long. In germline, CDR1 is SQVTM, CDR2 ANQGSEA. V was clipped by 4 bases and J by 7 bases; unmatched bases: 5. The CDR3 loop is CSVGGQGHEAFF. CDR3 bases: TGCAGCGTTGGAGGACAGGGACATGAAGCTTTCTTT.

The V gene is TRBV5-1, the J gene TRBJ1-2; 9 bases map to TRBD1. This CDR3 has 14 amino acids. Losses at the gene ends were 4 bases for V and 8 bases for J; bases not matched to a gene: 9. CDR1 is SGHRS, CDR2 YFSETQ, per germline. This CDR3 reads CASSRTGESGGYTF. For the CDR3, the DNA is TGCGCCAGCAGCCGGACAGGGGAAAGTGGAGGCTACACCTTC.

V gene TRBV29-1 combines with J gene TRBJ2-3, with D possibly TRBD1 on 7 matching bases. CDR1 and CDR2 (germline): SQVTM, ANQGSEA. The CDR3 length is 15 residues. The CDR3 region is CSVVGGQLSTDTQYF. The CDR3 nucleotides read TGCAGTGTCGTCGGGGGACAGCTTAGCACAGATACGCAGTATTTT.

This chain connects TRBV7-9 to TRBJ1-1; tentative D call: TRBD1 (6 bases). This CDR3 is 17 amino acids long. Per the germline V gene, CDR1 is SEHNR and CDR2 is FQNEAQ (reference sequence). Trimming cost V 6 bases and J 5 bases, with 25 bases left between them. CDR3 loop: CASRNRKRAGAQTEAFF. For the CDR3, the DNA is TGTGCCAGCAGAAACAGAAAACGGGCGGGGGCTCAAACTGAAGCTTTCTTT.

The V and J genes are TRBV5-1 and TRBJ1-1; maybe TRBD1 (5 bases). The CDR3 covers 13 residues. Trimming cost V 0 bases and J 6 bases, with 9 bases left between them. Germline V gene sequence: CDR1 SGHRS, CDR2 YFSETQ. CDR3 sequence: CASSLGQGAEAFF. The CDR3 DNA is TGCGCCAGCAGCTTGGGTCAGGGAGCTGAAGCTTTCTTT.

The chain's CDR3 is CASRLQGAATGELFF. CDR3 in DNA: TGTGCCAGTCGCCTCCAGGGGGCCGCCACCGGGGAGCTGTTTTTT. V and J are TRBV6-5 and TRBJ2-2; 8 nucleotides line up with TRBD1. CDR1 MNHEY and CDR2 SVGAGI come from the germline V gene. V shed 9 bases, J shed 4 bases, and the junction held 10 bases outside the gene matches. This CDR3 spans 15 amino acids.

The chain has TRBV11-2 and TRBJ2-2; D is undetermined. The CDR3 spans 12 residues. CDR1 and CDR2 (germline): SGHAT, FQNNGV. V was shortened by 5 bases and J by 7 bases, with 8 bases between the two germline ends. The CDR3 coding sequence is TGTGCCAGCAGCCCCGACCTCGGGGAGCTGTTTTTT. Residues: CASSPDLGELFF.

V usage is TRBV6-1 and J usage is TRBJ2-7; TRBD1 is a possible D gene (6 bases). Trimming took 3 bases from V and 4 from J, leaving 13 bases between them. CDR3 length equals 14 residues. Looked up from germline, CDR1 is MNHNS and CDR2 is SASEGT. The CDR3 loop is CASSDPRGRYEQYF. Here the CDR3 DNA reads TGTGCCAGCAGTGATCCCAGGGGCAGATACGAGCAGTACTTC.

V gene TRBV4-1 combines with J gene TRBJ1-5, with D unresolved. Per germline, CDR1 MGHRA and CDR2 YSYEKL. The CDR3 extends over 15 amino acids. Trimming shortened V by 2 bases and J by 3 bases, and 11 bases separated the two germline ends. This chain's CDR3 is CASSQNVNLNQPQHF. DNA for the CDR3: TGCGCCAGCAGCCAAAACGTCAACCTCAATCAGCCCCAGCATTTT.

This chain links TRBV5-6 with TRBJ2-7, with 8 bases matching TRBD1. The germline V gene encodes CDR1 SGHDT and CDR2 YYEEEE. The CDR3 contains 15 residues. With 0 bases clipped from V and 7 bases from J, the junction kept 9 bases outside the gene matches. The CDR3 loop reads CASSLVGAGGREQYF. CDR3 nucleotide sequence: TGTGCCAGCAGCTTGGTTGGCGCAGGGGGCCGAGAGCAGTACTTC.

This chain uses TRBV6-6 with TRBJ2-7; D tentatively reads TRBD1 or TRBD2 (5 bases each). CDR1 is MNHNY, CDR2 SVGAGI, per germline (reference sequence). V gave up 0 bases and J gave up 7 bases, with 13 bases separating them. The CDR3 totals 14 residues. Here the CDR3 reads CASSYSGEPQEQYF. The CDR3 coding sequence is TGTGCCAGCAGTTACTCGGGGGAGCCCCAAGAGCAGTACTTC.

This sequence joins TRBV12-3 or TRBV12-4 and TRBJ1-2; perhaps TRBD1 as D (5 bases). Trimming took 6 bases from V and 6 from J, leaving 11 bases between them. The CDR3 totals 12 residues. CDR3 in amino acids: CASRLGGDGYTF. The CDR3 bases are TGTGCCAGCAGACTTGGGGGGGATGGCTACACCTTC.

The V gene is TRBV7-9, the J gene TRBJ2-4; 14 bases align to TRBD2. Germline V gives CDR1 SEHNR, CDR2 FQNEAQ (reference sequence). V shed 2 bases and J 1 base; nucleotides not matched to a gene: 7. The CDR3 loop spans 19 amino acids. This CDR3 is CASSLRGLAGAHAKNIQYF. Written as DNA, the CDR3 is TGTGCCAGCAGCTTACGGGGACTAGCGGGAGCTCATGCCAAAAACATTCAGTACTTC.

This sequence joins TRBV30 and TRBJ1-4; perhaps TRBD1 as D (6 bases). V was cut by 1 base and J by 3 bases, with 12 bases left in between. Germline-derived CDR1 and CDR2 are GTSNPN and SVGIG (reference sequence). The CDR3 covers 15 residues. The CDR3 loop reads CAWSADSFSNEKLFF. The CDR3 nucleotides are TGTGCCTGGAGTGCGGACAGCTTCTCTAATGAAAAACTGTTTTTT.

This sequence joins TRBV5-1 and TRBJ1-1, with D maybe TRBD1 (6 bases). Trimming left V 4 bases short and J 3 bases short, with 10 bases between. Germline CDR1 reads SGHRS; CDR2 reads YFSETQ. The CDR3 has 13 residues. CDR3 sequence (DNA): TGCGCCAGCAGCCGCGGGACATACACTGAAGCTTTCTTT. Its protein is CASSRGTYTEAFF.

V gene TRBV5-5 combines with J gene TRBJ1-5; the D is unclear. The germline gives CDR1 SGHKS, CDR2 YYEKEE (reference sequence). V lost 4 bases and J lost 0, with 14 bases in between. The CDR3 is made up of 16 amino acids. CDR3 residues: CASSQSEIFSNQPQHF. The CDR3 DNA is TGTGCCAGCAGCCAATCAGAAATTTTTAGCAATCAGCCCCAGCATTTT.

The chain uses TRBV5-4 and TRBJ2-5; 13 bases fit TRBD2. Germline CDR1 is SGHNT and CDR2 is YYREEE (reference sequence). V dropped 4 bases and J dropped 1; count of bases not matched to a gene: 4. The CDR3 spans 16 residues. CDR3 nucleotide sequence: TGTGCCAGCAGCGGTACTAGCGGGGGGGCCCAAGAGACCCAGTACTTC. Its protein product is CASSGTSGGAQETQYF.

The rearrangement uses TRBV5-5 and TRBJ1-5; no definite D call. Germline CDR1 reads SGHKS; CDR2 reads YYEKEE (reference sequence). CDR3 length equals 13 residues. Trimming cost V 4 bases and J 2 bases, with 7 bases left between them. CDR3 sequence: CASSLRGNQPQHF. CDR3 DNA sequence: TGTGCCAGCAGCCTTCGGGGCAATCAGCCCCAGCATTTT. Full variable domain (rest looked up from reference TRBV5-5 and TRBJ1-5): DAGVTQSPTHLIKTRGQQVTLRCSPISGHKSVSWYQQVLGQGPQFIFQYYEKEERGRGNFPDRFSARQFPNYSSELNVNALLLGDSALYLCASSLRGNQPQHFGDGTRLSIL.

The CDR3 is CASSLKEGTEAFF. For the CDR3, the DNA is TGTGCCAGCAGTCTTAAGGAGGGCACTGAAGCTTTCTTT. The V and J genes are TRBV6-5 and TRBJ1-1; no clear D gene. The germline V gene has CDR1 MNHEY and CDR2 SVGAGI. Trimming took off 5 bases at V and 4 bases at J, with 11 bases between the two ends. This CDR3 has 13 residues.

The CDR3 DNA follows: TGTGCCAGCAGCTTCAGGGTGAGCTCTGGAAACACCATATATTTT. It specifies CASSFRVSSGNTIYF. This sequence joins TRBV5-6 and TRBJ1-3; D is perhaps TRBD1 (5 bases). Trimming removed 2 bases from V and 0 bases from J, with 9 bases in between. Germline V CDR1 and CDR2: SGHDT, YYEEEE. The CDR3 consists of 15 residues.

The chain links TRBV7-9 to TRBJ1-1, with D uncertain. V was trimmed by 0 bases and J by 3 bases, leaving 8 bases between them. Germline CDR1 reads SEHNR; CDR2 reads FQNEAQ (reference sequence). The length of the CDR3 is 14 residues. The CDR3 is CASSLAEVHTEAFF. CDR3 sequence (DNA): TGTGCCAGCAGCTTAGCGGAAGTACACACTGAAGCTTTCTTT.

V and J are TRBV9 and TRBJ1-2; D ambiguous. Germline V gene sequence: CDR1 SGDLS, CDR2 YYNGEE. Trimming cost V 0 bases and J 3 bases, with 12 bases left between them. This CDR3 has 15 residues. The CDR3 protein is CASSVAAGSHYGYTF. CDR3 nucleotide sequence: TGTGCCAGCAGCGTAGCGGCCGGCAGCCACTATGGCTACACCTTC.

This chain joins TRBV25-1 and TRBJ2-5; TRBD1 or TRBD2 may be the D gene (6 bases each). Trimming took off 5 bases at V and 7 bases at J, with 14 bases between the two ends. Germline CDR1 reads MGHDK; CDR2 reads SYGVNS. CDR3 size: 13 residues. The CDR3 region is CASSPGAPGTQYF. DNA of the CDR3: TGTGCCAGCAGTCCGGGGGCCCCAGGGACCCAGTACTTC.

The chain joins TRBV6-5 to TRBJ1-4, with D possibly TRBD1 on 5 matching bases. Germline V gene data show CDR1 as MNHEY and CDR2 as SVGAGI. V lost 2 bases, J lost 12 bases, and 13 bases lay in between. This CDR3 is built from 13 residues. The CDR3: CASSYGRTMELFF. In DNA, the CDR3 is TGTGCCAGCAGTTACGGAAGGACAATGGAACTGTTTTTT.

The chain has TRBV30 and TRBJ2-2; 13 nucleotides line up with TRBD2. The V gene end was trimmed by 3 bases and the J gene end by 6 bases; junction bases not matched to a gene: 10. Per germline, CDR1 GTSNPN and CDR2 SVGIG (reference sequence). The length of the CDR3 is 17 residues. CDR3 residues: CAWRTSRLAGGPGELFF. The CDR3, as DNA: TGTGCCTGGAGGACAAGCAGACTAGCGGGAGGACCCGGGGAGCTGTTTTTT.

This chain joins TRBV6-4 and TRBJ2-7; D is perhaps TRBD2 (6 bases). The germline V and J ends were trimmed by 2 bases and 0 bases, with 14 bases remaining between them. Germline lookup yields CDR1 MRHNA and CDR2 SNTAGT. The CDR3 is 16 residues long. CDR3 in amino acids: CASSDMTEGRSYEQYF. The CDR3 DNA reads TGTGCCAGCAGTGACATGACGGAGGGACGCTCCTACGAGCAGTACTTC.

This chain uses TRBV20-1 with TRBJ1-1; 9 bases fit TRBD1. The germline CDR1 and CDR2 sequences are DFQATT and SNEGSKA (reference sequence). V gave up 4 bases and J gave up 1 base; unmatched junction bases: 4. The CDR3 contains 14 residues. CDR3 sequence: CSAIEQGANTEAFF. The CDR3 region has the DNA TGCAGTGCTATTGAACAGGGGGCGAACACTGAAGCTTTCTTT.